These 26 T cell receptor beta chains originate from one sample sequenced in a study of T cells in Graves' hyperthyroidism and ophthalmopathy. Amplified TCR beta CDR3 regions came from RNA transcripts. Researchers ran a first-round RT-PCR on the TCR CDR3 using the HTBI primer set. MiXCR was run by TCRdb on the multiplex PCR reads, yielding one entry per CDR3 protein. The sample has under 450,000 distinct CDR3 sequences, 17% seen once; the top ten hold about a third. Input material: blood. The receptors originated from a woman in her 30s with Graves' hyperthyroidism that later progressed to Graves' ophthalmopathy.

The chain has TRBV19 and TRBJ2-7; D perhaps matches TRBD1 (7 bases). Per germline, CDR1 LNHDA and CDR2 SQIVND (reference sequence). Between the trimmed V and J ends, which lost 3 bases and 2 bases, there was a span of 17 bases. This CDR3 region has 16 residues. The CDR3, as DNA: TGTGCCAGTAGTATGACTTGGGGGGACAGTGCCTACGAGCAGTACTTC. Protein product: CASSMTWGDSAYEQYF.

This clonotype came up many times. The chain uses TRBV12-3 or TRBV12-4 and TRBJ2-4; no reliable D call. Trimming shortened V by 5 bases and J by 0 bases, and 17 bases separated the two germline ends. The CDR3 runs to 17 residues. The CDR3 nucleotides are TGTGCCAGCAGTAAGCGACACAAAATCGGAGCCAAAAACATTCAGTACTTC. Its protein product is CASSKRHKIGAKNIQYF.

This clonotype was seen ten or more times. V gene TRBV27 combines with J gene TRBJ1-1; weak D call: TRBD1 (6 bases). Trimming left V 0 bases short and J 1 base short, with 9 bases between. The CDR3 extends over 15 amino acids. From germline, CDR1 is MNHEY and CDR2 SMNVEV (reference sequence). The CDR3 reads CASSLSGGSNTEAFF. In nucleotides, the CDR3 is TGTGCCAGCAGTTTATCAGGGGGGTCGAACACTGAAGCTTTCTTT.

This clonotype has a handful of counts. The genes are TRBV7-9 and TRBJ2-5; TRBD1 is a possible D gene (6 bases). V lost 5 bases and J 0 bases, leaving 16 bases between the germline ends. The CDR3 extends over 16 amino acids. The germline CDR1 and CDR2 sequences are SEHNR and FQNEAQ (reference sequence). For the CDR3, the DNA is TGTGCCAGCAGCCGGACGACAGGCTGGTACCAAGAGACCCAGTACTTC. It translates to CASSRTTGWYQETQYF. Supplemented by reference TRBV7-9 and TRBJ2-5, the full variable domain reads DTGVSQNPRHKITKRGQNVTFRCDPISEHNRLYWYRQTLGQGPEFLTYFQNEAQLEKSRLLSDRFSAERPKGSFSTLEIQRTEQGDSAMYLCASSRTTGWYQETQYFGPGTRLLVL.

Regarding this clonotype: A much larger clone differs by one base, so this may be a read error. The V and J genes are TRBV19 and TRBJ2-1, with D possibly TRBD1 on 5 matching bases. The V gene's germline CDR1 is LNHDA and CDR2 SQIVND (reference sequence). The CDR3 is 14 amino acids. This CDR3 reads CASSIGQGSNKQFF. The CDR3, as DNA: TGTGCCAGTAGTATAGGGCAGGGAAGCAATAAGCAGTTCTTC.

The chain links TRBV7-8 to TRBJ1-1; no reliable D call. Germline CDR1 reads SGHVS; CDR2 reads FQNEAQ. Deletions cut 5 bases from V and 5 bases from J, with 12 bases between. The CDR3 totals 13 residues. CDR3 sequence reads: CASSVIGETEAFF. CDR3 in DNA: TGTGCCAGCAGCGTGATCGGCGAAACTGAAGCTTTCTTT.

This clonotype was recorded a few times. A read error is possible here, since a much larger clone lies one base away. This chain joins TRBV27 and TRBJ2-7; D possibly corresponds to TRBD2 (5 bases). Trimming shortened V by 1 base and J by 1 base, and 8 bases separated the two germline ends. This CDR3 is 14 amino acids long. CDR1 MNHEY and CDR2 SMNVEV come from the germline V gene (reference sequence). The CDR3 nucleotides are TGTGCCAGCAGTTTATGGAGCGGTTCCTACGAGCAGTACTTC. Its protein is CASSLWSGSYEQYF.

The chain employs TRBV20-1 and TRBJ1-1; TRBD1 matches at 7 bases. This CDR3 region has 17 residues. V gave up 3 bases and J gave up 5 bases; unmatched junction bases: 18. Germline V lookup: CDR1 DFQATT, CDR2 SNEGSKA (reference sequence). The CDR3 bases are TGCAGTGCTAGTAACCCAAGGGGGCGAGGGGGAGAGACTGAAGCTTTCTTT. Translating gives CSASNPRGRGGETEAFF.

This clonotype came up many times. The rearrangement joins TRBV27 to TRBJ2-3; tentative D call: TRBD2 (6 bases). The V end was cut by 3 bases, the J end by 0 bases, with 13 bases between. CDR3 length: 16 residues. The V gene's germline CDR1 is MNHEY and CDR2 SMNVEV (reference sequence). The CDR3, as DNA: TGTGCCAGCAGTTTCGTAGCGGTTACTAGCACAGATACGCAGTATTTT. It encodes CASSFVAVTSTDTQYF.

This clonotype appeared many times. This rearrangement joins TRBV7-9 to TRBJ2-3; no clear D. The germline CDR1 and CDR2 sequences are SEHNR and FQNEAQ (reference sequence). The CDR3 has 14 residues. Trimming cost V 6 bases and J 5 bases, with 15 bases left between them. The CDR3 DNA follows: TGTGCCAGCAGACCCGAGCAAACGGGAGATACGCAGTATTTT. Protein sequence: CASRPEQTGDTQYF.

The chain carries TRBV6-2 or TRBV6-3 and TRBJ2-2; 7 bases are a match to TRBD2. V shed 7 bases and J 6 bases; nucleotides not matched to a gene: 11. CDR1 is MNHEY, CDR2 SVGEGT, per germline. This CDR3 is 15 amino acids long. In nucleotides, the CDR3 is TGTGCCAGCATGACGGGCGGGAGTTTTCCCGGGGAGCTGTTTTTT. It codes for CASMTGGSFPGELFF.

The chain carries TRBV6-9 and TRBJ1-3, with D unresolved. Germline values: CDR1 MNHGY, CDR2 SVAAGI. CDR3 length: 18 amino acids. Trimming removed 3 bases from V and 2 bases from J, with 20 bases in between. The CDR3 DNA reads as TGTGCCAGCAGTTACGTAGGAAACAGCCGGGCTACTGGAAACACCATATATTTT. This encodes CASSYVGNSRATGNTIYF.

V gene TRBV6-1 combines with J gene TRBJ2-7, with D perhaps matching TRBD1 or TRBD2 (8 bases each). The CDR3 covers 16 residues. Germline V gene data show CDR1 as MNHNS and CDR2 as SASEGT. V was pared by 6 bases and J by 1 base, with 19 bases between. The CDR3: CASRTGGTGVSYEQYF. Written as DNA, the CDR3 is TGTGCCAGCAGGACGGGGGGGACAGGAGTTTCCTACGAGCAGTACTTC.

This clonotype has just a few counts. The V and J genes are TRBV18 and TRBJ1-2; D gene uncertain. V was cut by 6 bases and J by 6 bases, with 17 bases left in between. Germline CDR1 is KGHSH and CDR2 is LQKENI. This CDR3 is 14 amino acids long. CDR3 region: CASSHTVVGDGYTF. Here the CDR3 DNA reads TGTGCCAGCTCCCACACCGTAGTAGGTGATGGCTACACCTTC.

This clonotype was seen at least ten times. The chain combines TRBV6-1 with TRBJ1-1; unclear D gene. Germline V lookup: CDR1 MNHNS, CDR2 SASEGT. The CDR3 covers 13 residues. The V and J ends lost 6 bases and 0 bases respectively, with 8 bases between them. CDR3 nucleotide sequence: TGTGCCAGCAGGGTCGCCGTGAACACTGAAGCTTTCTTT. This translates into CASRVAVNTEAFF.

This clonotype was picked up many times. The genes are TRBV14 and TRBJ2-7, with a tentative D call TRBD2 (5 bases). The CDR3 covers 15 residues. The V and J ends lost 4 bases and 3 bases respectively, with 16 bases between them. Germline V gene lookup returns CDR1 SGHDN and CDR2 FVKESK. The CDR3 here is CASSPSYSGGYEQYF. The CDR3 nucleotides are TGTGCCAGCAGCCCTTCGTACAGCGGAGGCTACGAGCAGTACTTC.

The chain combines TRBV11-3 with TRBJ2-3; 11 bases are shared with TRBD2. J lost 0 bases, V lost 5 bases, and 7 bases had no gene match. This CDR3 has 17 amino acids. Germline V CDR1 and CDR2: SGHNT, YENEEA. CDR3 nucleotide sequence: TGTGCCAGCAGCCCCGGGACTAGCGGAGCTAGCACAGATACGCAGTATTTT. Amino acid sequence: CASSPGTSGASTDTQYF.

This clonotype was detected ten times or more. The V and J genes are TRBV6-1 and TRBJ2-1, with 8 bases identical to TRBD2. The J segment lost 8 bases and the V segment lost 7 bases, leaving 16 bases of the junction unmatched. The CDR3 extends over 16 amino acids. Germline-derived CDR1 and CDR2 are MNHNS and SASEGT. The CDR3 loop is CASTTAAGVLFDEQFF. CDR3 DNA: TGTGCCAGCACTACGGCAGCGGGGGTCTTATTCGATGAGCAGTTCTTC.

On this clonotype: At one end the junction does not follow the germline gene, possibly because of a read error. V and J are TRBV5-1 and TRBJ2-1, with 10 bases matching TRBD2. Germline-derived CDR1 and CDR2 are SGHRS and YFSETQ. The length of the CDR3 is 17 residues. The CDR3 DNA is TGCGCCAGCAGCTTGGCCTTAGCGGGGGGCTACTACCATGAGCAGTTCTTC. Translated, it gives CASSLALAGGYYHEQFF.

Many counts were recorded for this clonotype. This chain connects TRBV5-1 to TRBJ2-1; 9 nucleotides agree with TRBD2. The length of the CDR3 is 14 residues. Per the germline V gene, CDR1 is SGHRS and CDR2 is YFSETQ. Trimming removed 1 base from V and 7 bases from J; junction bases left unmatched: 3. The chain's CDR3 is CASSLPAGGNEQFF. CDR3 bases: TGCGCCAGCAGCTTGCCAGCGGGAGGTAATGAGCAGTTCTTC.

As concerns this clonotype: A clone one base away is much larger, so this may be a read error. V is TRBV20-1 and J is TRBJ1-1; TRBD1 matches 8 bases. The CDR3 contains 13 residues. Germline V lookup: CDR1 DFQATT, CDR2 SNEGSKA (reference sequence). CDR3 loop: CSGYGQGGTEALF. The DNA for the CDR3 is TGCAGTGGGTACGGACAGGGCGGCACTGAAGCTCTCTTT.

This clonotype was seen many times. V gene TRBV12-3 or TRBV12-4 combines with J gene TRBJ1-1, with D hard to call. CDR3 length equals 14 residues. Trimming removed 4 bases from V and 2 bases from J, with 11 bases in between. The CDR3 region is CASSSSPGNTEAFF. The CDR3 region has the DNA TGTGCCAGCAGTTCGAGTCCCGGAAACACTGAAGCTTTCTTT.

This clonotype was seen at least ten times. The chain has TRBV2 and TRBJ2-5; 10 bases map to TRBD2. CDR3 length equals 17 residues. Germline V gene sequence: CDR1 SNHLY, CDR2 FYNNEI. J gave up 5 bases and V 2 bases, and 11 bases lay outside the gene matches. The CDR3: CASSEFPSGGPGETQYF. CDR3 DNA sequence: TGTGCCAGCAGTGAATTCCCTAGCGGGGGCCCGGGGGAGACCCAGTACTTC. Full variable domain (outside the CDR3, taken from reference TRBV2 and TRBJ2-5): EPEVTQTPSHQVTQMGQEVILRCVPISNHLYFYWYRQILGQKVEFLVSFYNNEISEKSEIFDDQFSVERPDGSNFTLKIRSTKLEDSAMYFCASSEFPSGGPGETQYFGPGTRLLVL.

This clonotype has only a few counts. CDR3 coding DNA: TGTGCCAGCACCCTCGAGGGTCGCAGTCAGCCCCAGCATTTT. Translated, it gives CASTLEGRSQPQHF. The chain employs TRBV5-5 and TRBJ1-5; D remains ambiguous. V was trimmed by 6 bases and J by 6 bases, leaving 16 bases between them. There are 14 residues in the CDR3. Germline CDR1 is SGHKS and CDR2 is YYEKEE (reference sequence). The whole variable domain, remainder taken from reference TRBV5-5 and TRBJ1-5, is DAGVTQSPTHLIKTRGQQVTLRCSPISGHKSVSWYQQVLGQGPQFIFQYYEKEERGRGNFPDRFSARQFPNYSSELNVNALLLGDSALYLCASTLEGRSQPQHFGDGTRLSIL.

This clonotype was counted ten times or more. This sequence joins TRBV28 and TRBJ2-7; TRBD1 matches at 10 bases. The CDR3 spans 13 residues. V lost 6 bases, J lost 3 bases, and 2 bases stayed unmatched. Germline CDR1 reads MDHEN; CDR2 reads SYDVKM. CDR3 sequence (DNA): TGTGCCAGCAGGGGGACAGGGGTCTACGAGCAGTACTTC. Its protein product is CASRGTGVYEQYF.

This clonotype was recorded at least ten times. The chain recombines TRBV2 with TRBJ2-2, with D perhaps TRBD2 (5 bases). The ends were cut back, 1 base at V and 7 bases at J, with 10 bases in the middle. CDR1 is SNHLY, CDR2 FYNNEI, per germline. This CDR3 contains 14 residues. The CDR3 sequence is CASSEGGRGGELFF. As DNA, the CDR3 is TGTGCCAGCAGTGAAGGGGGTCGGGGCGGGGAGCTGTTTTTT. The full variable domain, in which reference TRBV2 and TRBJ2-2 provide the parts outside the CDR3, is EPEVTQTPSHQVTQMGQEVILRCVPISNHLYFYWYRQILGQKVEFLVSFYNNEISEKSEIFDDQFSVERPDGSNFTLKIRSTKLEDSAMYFCASSEGGRGGELFFGEGSRLTVL.